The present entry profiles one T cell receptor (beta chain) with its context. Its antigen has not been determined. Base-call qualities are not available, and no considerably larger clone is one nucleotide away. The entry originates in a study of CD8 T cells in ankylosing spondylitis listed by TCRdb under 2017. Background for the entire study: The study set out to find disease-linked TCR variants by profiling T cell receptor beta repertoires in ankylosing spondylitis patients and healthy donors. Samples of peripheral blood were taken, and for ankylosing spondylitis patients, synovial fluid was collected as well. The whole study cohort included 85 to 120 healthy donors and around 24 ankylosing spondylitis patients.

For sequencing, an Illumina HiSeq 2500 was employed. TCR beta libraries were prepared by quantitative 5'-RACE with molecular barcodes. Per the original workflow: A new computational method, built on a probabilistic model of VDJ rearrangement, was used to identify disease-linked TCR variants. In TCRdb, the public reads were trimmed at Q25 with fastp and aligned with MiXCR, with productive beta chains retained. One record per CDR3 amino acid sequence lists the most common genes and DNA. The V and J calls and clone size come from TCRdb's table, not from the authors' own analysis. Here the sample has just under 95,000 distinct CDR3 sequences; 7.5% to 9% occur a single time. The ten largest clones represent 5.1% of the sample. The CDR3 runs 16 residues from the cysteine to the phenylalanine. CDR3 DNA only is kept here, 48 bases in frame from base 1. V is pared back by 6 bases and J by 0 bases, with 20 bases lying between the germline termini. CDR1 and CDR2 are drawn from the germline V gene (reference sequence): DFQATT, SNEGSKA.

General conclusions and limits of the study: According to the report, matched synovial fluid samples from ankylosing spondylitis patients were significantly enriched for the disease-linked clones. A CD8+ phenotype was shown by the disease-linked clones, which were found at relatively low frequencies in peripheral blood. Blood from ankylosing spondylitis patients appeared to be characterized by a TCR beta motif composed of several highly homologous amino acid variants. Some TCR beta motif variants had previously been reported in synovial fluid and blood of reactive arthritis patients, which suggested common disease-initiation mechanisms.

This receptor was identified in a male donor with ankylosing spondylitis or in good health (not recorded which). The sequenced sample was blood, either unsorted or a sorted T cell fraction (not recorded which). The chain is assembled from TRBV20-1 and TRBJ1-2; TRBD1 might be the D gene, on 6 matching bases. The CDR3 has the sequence CSAGGSGQITNYGYTF. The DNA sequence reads TGCAGTGCAGGCGGGTCCGGACAGATCACTAACTATGGCTACACCTTC.